The TCR beta chain under discussion was sequenced for a study of T cell repertoires in cytomegalovirus infection. The overall study: The authors used CMV epitopes that were HLA-C-restricted (recently identified) and HLA-B-restricted (well studied). Indications came from public TCR beta signatures; they pointed to CMV infection and to a matching HLA type. Study outcomes and limitations: Cumulative public TCR beta family frequency identified carriers of CMV plus the relevant HLA. Dominating the ex vivo response were TCR beta clonotypes that were CMV-specific and HLA-C-restricted.

The CDR3 contains 17 residues. Germline loops: CDR1 MNHNY, CDR2 SVGAGI (reference sequence). V trimming: 2 bases; J trimming: 2 bases; junction bases outside the gene matches: 10. TCRdb passed the reads through MiXCR, listing each CDR3 protein once. The data contain 90,000 to 110,000 distinct CDR3 sequences, roughly 30% of them singletons. This clonotype was recorded a few times. Its antigen is still unknown. The source material was CD8+ T cells from cultured PBMCs, sampled from culture after CMV antigen stimulation. The rearrangement links TRBV6-6 to TRBJ2-3; 7 bases line up with TRBD2. The sequence came from a human donor in good health (CMV status not recorded). Some clones in this sample may be carry-over from other donors' samples. In DNA, the CDR3 is TGTGCCAGCAGTTACGCGCGTTTCCGGGAGGACACAGATACGCAGTATTTT. Translation: CASSYARFREDTDTQYF.